These 17 T cell receptor beta chains share one sample of origin, sequenced in a study of cytomegalovirus exposure and HLA in healthy donors. The PCR contained 60 Vbeta and 13 Jbeta primers. The repertoire was sequenced with immunoSEQ multiplex PCR; TCRdb's copy has only in-frame clones and lacks some. This table has more than 200,000 clones, about 80% appearing once. The sample was PBMCs. These receptors originate from a man in his forties in good health and CMV-seronegative.

The chain recombines TRBV19 with TRBJ1-4; perhaps TRBD1 as D (5 bases). The CDR3 loop spans 12 amino acids. Trimming cost V 4 bases and J 7 bases, with 7 bases left between them. CDR1 is LNHDA and CDR2 is SQIVND in the germline V gene (reference sequence). The CDR3 DNA sequence: TGTGCCAGTAGTAATGGGGCTGAAAAACTGTTTTTT. This translates into CASSNGAEKLFF.

The rearrangement uses TRBV4-1 and TRBJ1-1, with 7 bases identical to TRBD1. Germline V gene data show CDR1 as MGHRA and CDR2 as YSYEKL. The CDR3 length is 20 residues. Trimming at V came to 1 base and at J to 6 bases, leaving 23 bases not matched to a gene. In DNA, the CDR3 is TGCGCCAGCAGCCAAGCCCGAGTCGAAAGAACAGGGGTTATAGGCGCTGAAGCTTTCTTT. This gives the protein CASSQARVERTGVIGAEAFF.

The chain links TRBV7-2 to TRBJ1-3; the match to TRBD1 covers 7 bases. The junction had 5 bases not matched to a gene; V was cut back by 3 bases and J by 0 bases. The CDR3 has 16 amino acids. CDR1 and CDR2 (germline): SGHTA, FQGNSA. CDR3: CASSLDRTHSGNTIYF. The CDR3 DNA reads TGTGCCAGCAGCTTGGACAGGACCCACTCTGGAAACACCATATATTTT. Full variable domain (missing parts from reference TRBV7-2 and TRBJ1-3): GAGVSQSPSNKVTEKGKDVELRCDPISGHTALYWYRQSLGQGLEFLIYFQGNSAPDKSGLPSDRFSAERTGGSVSTLTIQRTQQEDSAVYLCASSLDRTHSGNTIYFGEGSWLTVV.

DNA of the CDR3: TGTGCCAGCAGCCGTGACCAAGCCACAGGGCGGGGCTACACCTTC. Translation: CASSRDQATGRGYTF. J is TRBJ1-2 and V is TRBV28; D possibly corresponds to TRBD1 (6 bases). Germline lookup yields CDR1 MDHEN and CDR2 SYDVKM. The V end lost 6 bases, the J end lost 8 bases, and 22 bases lay between the germline ends. The CDR3 is 15 residues long.

The genes are TRBV5-1 and TRBJ2-1; D is possibly TRBD1 (7 bases). V lost 4 bases and J lost 3, with 11 bases in between. The CDR3 runs to 14 residues. Looked up from germline, CDR1 is SGHRS and CDR2 is YFSETQ. This CDR3 reads CASSPGGLYNEQFF. Here the CDR3 DNA reads TGCGCCAGCAGCCCAGGGGGGCTCTACAATGAGCAGTTCTTC. Complete variable domain (other parts from reference TRBV5-1 and TRBJ2-1): KAGVTQTPRYLIKTRGQQVTLSCSPISGHRSVSWYQQTPGQGLQFLFEYFSETQRNKGNFPGRFSGRQFSNSRSEMNVSTLELGDSALYLCASSPGGLYNEQFFGPGTRLTVL.

This clone came up a few times. The V and J genes are TRBV19 and TRBJ2-2, with unresolved D. Per the germline V gene, CDR1 is LNHDA and CDR2 is SQIVND (reference sequence). This CDR3 has 15 residues. Trimming removed 6 bases at V and 6 bases at J, with 17 bases between. Here the CDR3 reads CASSQSGVFAGELFF. DNA of the CDR3: TGTGCCAGTAGCCAGTCGGGTGTTTTCGCCGGGGAGCTGTTTTTT.

CDR3 sequence reads: CASSVSRESFHSGANVLTF. DNA for the CDR3: TGTGCCAGCAGCGTATCCCGCGAATCCTTTCACTCTGGGGCCAACGTCCTGACTTTC. This chain joins TRBV9 and TRBJ2-6; D not resolved. The CDR3 sequence is 19 residues long. Germline values: CDR1 SGDLS, CDR2 YYNGEE. With 1 base removed from V and 0 bases from J, the gap between germline ends came to 17 bases.

V gene TRBV5-6 combines with J gene TRBJ2-3, with D possibly being TRBD2 (5 bases). V was trimmed by 6 bases and J by 1 base, leaving 15 bases between them. The CDR3 extends over 15 amino acids. Germline lookup yields CDR1 SGHDT and CDR2 YYEEEE. The CDR3 reads CASNKRMGGTDTQYF. CDR3 DNA sequence: TGTGCCAGCAACAAGAGGATGGGAGGCACAGATACGCAGTATTTT.

The V call is TRBV4-3, the J call TRBJ1-2; 8 nucleotides agree with TRBD1. V lost 0 bases to trimming and J lost 6 bases; unmatched junction nucleotides: 6. The CDR3 loop spans 15 amino acids. Germline CDR1 reads LGHNA; CDR2 reads YSLEER. The CDR3 loop reads CASSQDHRGYDGYTF. The CDR3 DNA is TGCGCCAGCAGCCAAGATCACAGGGGGTACGATGGCTACACCTTC.

J is TRBJ2-7 and V is TRBV6-5; perhaps TRBD2 as D (5 bases). Trimming left V 5 bases short and J 2 bases short, with 13 bases between. The CDR3 length is 14 residues. Germline CDR1 reads MNHEY; CDR2 reads SVGAGI. The CDR3 DNA is TGTGCCAGCAGTACTAGGAGTGAAGCCTACGAGCAGTACTTC. It is translated as CASSTRSEAYEQYF.

The CDR3 loop reads CSASSSEELFF. Here the CDR3 DNA reads TGCAGTGCTAGTAGTTCTGAGGAGCTGTTTTTT. The chain has TRBV20-1 and TRBJ2-2, with D unresolved. The germline V gene encodes CDR1 DFQATT and CDR2 SNEGSKA (reference sequence). V lost 3 bases, J lost 10 bases, and 9 bases lay in between. The CDR3 length is 11 residues.

This clone was observed once. The gene calls are TRBV28 and TRBJ1-5; 9 bases map to TRBD1. The J call is in doubt because the DNA end fits TRBJ2-3 better. Germline lookup yields CDR1 MDHEN and CDR2 SYDVKM. The CDR3 has 15 residues. As DNA, the CDR3 is TGTGCCAGCGTCACAGGGGGCAGGGGCAATCAGCCCCAGTATTTT. Protein product: CASVTGGRGNQPQYF.

The V and J genes are TRBV5-5 and TRBJ2-6, with D tentatively TRBD2 (6 bases). The CDR3 has 15 amino acids. V was pared by 4 bases and J by 4 bases, with 12 bases between. Germline assignment: CDR1 SGHKS and CDR2 YYEKEE (reference sequence). The CDR3 DNA sequence: TGTGCCAGCAGCCTATCGACTAGGGGGGCCAACGTCCTGACTTTC. Residues: CASSLSTRGANVLTF.

The V call is TRBV27, the J call TRBJ1-4; perhaps TRBD1 as D (6 bases). The V and J ends lost 0 bases and 0 bases respectively, with 14 bases between them. This CDR3 is 18 amino acids long. Germline CDR1 and CDR2: MNHEY and SMNVEV (reference sequence). DNA of the CDR3: TGTGCCAGCAGTTTATCGGCCAGAGGGGGACCAACTAATGAAAAACTGTTTTTT. Translating it yields CASSLSARGGPTNEKLFF.

The rearrangement uses TRBV18 and TRBJ1-3; 8 nucleotides align to TRBD1. Germline CDR1 and CDR2: KGHSH and LQKENI. The CDR3 contains 16 residues. Germline trimming cut 6 bases from V and 0 bases from J; bases unmatched to any gene: 7. This CDR3 is CASSPDRAPSGNTIYF. DNA for the CDR3: TGTGCCAGCTCTCCGGACAGGGCTCCCTCTGGAAACACCATATATTTT.

The chain employs TRBV5-6 and TRBJ2-1; D ambiguous. Germline V CDR1 and CDR2: SGHDT, YYEEEE. The V and J ends lost 2 bases and 10 bases respectively, with 10 bases between them. CDR3 length equals 12 residues. CDR3 sequence: CASSFSSGEQFF. CDR3 bases: TGTGCCAGCAGCTTCTCTAGTGGAGAGCAGTTCTTC.

The chain recombines TRBV2 with TRBJ2-7; 9 bases map to TRBD1. V lost 6 bases, J lost 3 bases, and 9 bases stayed unmatched. Germline V lookup: CDR1 SNHLY, CDR2 FYNNEI. The length of the CDR3 is 15 residues. The CDR3 DNA sequence: TGTGCCAGCAGAGAACAGGGGGCCCGGGGCTACGAGCAGTACTTC. The encoded protein is CASREQGARGYEQYF.